Listed here is a single T cell receptor beta chain. The target of this receptor is not known. Base qualities were left out, and no much larger clone turns up one base away. Graves' hyperthyroidism was defined as stable when no progression to ophthalmopathy occurred over 18 months of follow-up. Hyperthyroidism patients were newly diagnosed, with disease duration under 2 months, and aged 18 to 65 years. Exclusion was applied to patients with uncontrolled infections, other autoimmune diseases, pregnancy or lactation. Diagnoses were established on the basis of clinical symptoms, serum thyroxine and TRAb, thyroid ultrasound, and orbital computed tomography. Ficoll-Paque density gradient centrifugation was used to isolate PBMCs from 8.5 to 10 ml of fresh peripheral blood. Total RNA was extracted with Trizol reagent, and quality was checked on an Agilent 2100 Bioanalyzer. The data stem from a study of T cells in Graves' hyperthyroidism and ophthalmopathy (dated by TCRdb to about 2019). With regard to the full study: Peripheral blood samples were taken at the time of initial diagnosis, prior to any treatment. To identify TCR V-J signatures that set the groups apart, the researchers used a discovery cohort of about a hundred patients, made up of roughly 40 with Graves' ophthalmopathy and 57 with stable Graves' hyperthyroidism. Whether ophthalmopathy could be predicted prospectively was tested in an independent validation cohort made up of roughly 19 hyperthyroidism patients plus 17 patients who later progressed to ophthalmopathy. The 80 to 100 discovery patients were randomly divided into training and test sets at a 7:3 ratio. The study also compared thyroid tissue and blood T-cell repertoires from about 6 Graves' hyperthyroidism patients. After sampling, hyperthyroidism patients received methimazole starting at 30 mg daily, and ophthalmopathy patients received high-dose intravenous methylprednisolone. According to the paper, TCR Vbeta CDR3 sequencing was carried out on approximately 140 peripheral blood samples, which came from 40 to 45 ophthalmopathy, approximately 78 hyperthyroidism and some 17 progressor patients.

From the germline V gene, CDR1 is SGHAT and CDR2 is FQNNGV. V and J are trimmed by 5 bases and 0 bases, and the gene matches miss 5 bases of the junction. The CDR3 runs 15 residues from the cysteine to the phenylalanine. Left in the record is the CDR3 DNA by itself, 45 bases read in frame from the first base. TCR beta CDR3 regions were amplified from RNA transcripts. The first round of RT-PCR for the TCR CDR3 was performed with the HTBI primer set and the Qiagen OneStep RT-PCR kit. Libraries were constructed in a second round of multiplex PCR, after which size selection and purification were carried out. Sequencing of the libraries was done on an Illumina HiSeq2000 using paired-end 100 bp reads. On the authors' methods: SOAPnuke was used to process the raw data, throwing out any read that contained adapters or uncalled bases, had a mean Phred below 15, or lacked an exact constant-primer or identifier match. High-quality paired reads were merged using COPE v1.2.5, and each unique nucleotide sequence was defined as a clonotype. MiTCR v1.1 was used to align the clonotypes against IMGT TRBV, TRBD and TRBJ reference segments. The analysis was restricted to V-J combinations with a frequency above 0.0001, which together covered around 99% of the repertoires. A TCS score was defined as the ratio between F50 (clonal expansion) and ExV (chaos), using BLOSUM62-based TCRdist between CDR3 peptides within each V-J. Welch's t-statistics and random forest reduced 450 to 600 V-J features to roughly 13, which were used in a naive Bayes classifier (R e1071). Through fastp at Q25 and MiXCR, TCRdb rebuilt clones from the public reads, retaining in-frame beta chains. Each CDR3 protein appears once, grouped with its most common genes and DNA. TCRdb, not the original authors, processed these V and J calls. Counted in this sample were some 560,000 distinct CDR3 sequences; 11% to 15% of them appeared once. The ten biggest clones cover approximately 15% of the sample.

The investigation overall reported the following: Most expanded thyroid clonotypes (frequency above 0.001) were also found in blood, which suggests that blood repertoires may mirror thyroid immune responses. No statistical method was used to fix the sample size in advance, and group allocation was not hidden from the investigators. In cross-validation, a model built on a 13 V-J signature told ophthalmopathy apart from stable hyperthyroidism with 85% to 90% sensitivity and approximately 84% specificity, and in testing the same model reached 80%/75%. In validation, the model predicted progression to ophthalmopathy with approximately 70% sensitivity and roughly 75% specificity, a median of about 6.7 months before onset.

The rearrangement combines TRBV11-2 with TRBJ2-7; 9 bases in the junction line up with TRBD2. The TCR sequence derives from a woman between 35 and 50 years old with Graves' hyperthyroidism. The sample was blood. CDR3 region: CASSRAAGGSYEQYF. The DNA sequence is TGTGCCAGCAGCCGGGCAGCGGGGGGCTCCTACGAGCAGTACTTC.